This TCR beta chain stems from a study of T cell responses to AZD1222 COVID-19 vaccine. Study background: Second-dose timings of about 4 or about 12 weeks were pooled. Study results and limitations: Compared with day 0, the breadth and depth of the Spike-specific TCR repertoire rose significantly after two doses of AZD1222. Close to half of all spike-specific TCRs reportedly target regions of the variants that are unmutated.

This CDR3 region has 16 residues. With V trimmed by 5 bases and J by 5 bases, 10 bases remained unmatched. CDR1 is SGHTA, CDR2 FQGTGA, per germline. Measured with immunoSEQ multiplex PCR; TCRdb has only the in-frame clones, and not every one. The sample includes about 98,000 clones, about 88% of them seen just once. Notes on this clone: What it binds is unknown.

The TCR sequence derives from an adult in good health. Source: peripheral blood, taken on day 0 of AZD1222 vaccination. This sequence joins TRBV7-3 and TRBJ2-2; TRBD1 matches at 8 bases. The CDR3 sequence: CASSRTDRVGTGELFF. CDR3 bases: TGTGCCAGCAGCCGAACGGACAGGGTTGGGACCGGGGAGCTGTTTTTT.